Listed here is a single T cell receptor beta chain. The target antigen is unknown. Here immunoSEQ multiplex PCR was the method, and the copy in TCRdb shows in-frame clones only, minus some. Of about 77,000 clones listed, approximately 92% are singletons. V gave up 0 bases and J gave up 0 bases, with 9 bases separating them. CDR3 length: 16 residues. Germline CDR1 and CDR2: SGDLS and YYNGEE. This sample was taken from a study of OX40 agonist ivuxolimab in advanced cancers. Broader study findings: Clones of CD4+ and CD8+ blood T cells grew by week 6 at doses of 0.1 to 3.0 mg/kg.

Sequenced here: CD4+ or CD8+ T cells sorted from blood, sampled in a trial of the OX40 agonist ivuxolimab. The TCR originated in an adult with an advanced solid tumor such as melanoma, head and neck, liver or kidney cancer. The chain employs TRBV9 and TRBJ2-2; either TRBD1 or TRBD2 may fit D (5 bases each). CDR3 protein: CASSVGGDPNTGELFF. CDR3 bases: TGTGCCAGCAGCGTAGGAGGGGACCCGAACACCGGGGAGCTGTTTTTT. The full variable domain, with the rest looked up from reference TRBV9 and TRBJ2-2, is DSGVTQTPKHLITATGQRVTLRCSPRSGDLSVYWYQQSLDQGLQFLIQYYNGEERAKGNILERFSAQQFPDLHSELNLSSLELGDSALYFCASSVGGDPNTGELFFGEGSRLTVL.